Presented here are 16 T cell receptor beta chains from one specimen sequenced in a study of T cells in Graves' hyperthyroidism and ophthalmopathy. Researchers took RNA transcripts and amplified the TCR beta CDR3 regions from them. Primed by the HTBI set, a first-round RT-PCR was run on the TCR CDR3. TCRdb used MiXCR to reprocess the multiplex PCR reads, holding one entry per CDR3 protein. The sample lists around 370,000 distinct CDR3 sequences, roughly 18% occurring once. The specimen was blood. The receptors here all came from a man between 18 and 29 years old with Graves' ophthalmopathy.

The sample holds a few counts of this clonotype. The rearrangement joins TRBV9 to TRBJ2-1, with 9 nucleotides matching TRBD2. V gave up 0 bases and J gave up 0 bases; unmatched junction bases: 4. Germline V gene lookup returns CDR1 SGDLS and CDR2 YYNGEE. There are 17 residues in the CDR3. The CDR3 region has the DNA TGTGCCAGCAGCGTAGTAGCGGGGGCCTTCTCCTACAATGAGCAGTTCTTC. Its protein product is CASSVVAGAFSYNEQFF. The whole variable domain, filled in from reference TRBV9 and TRBJ2-1, reads DSGVTQTPKHLITATGQRVTLRCSPRSGDLSVYWYQQSLDQGLQFLIQYYNGEERAKGNILERFSAQQFPDLHSELNLSSLELGDSALYFCASSVVAGAFSYNEQFFGPGTRLTVL.

The V gene is TRBV6-4, the J gene TRBJ2-1, with 10 bases identical to TRBD2. Germline loops: CDR1 MRHNA, CDR2 SNTAGT. V trimming: 6 bases; J trimming: 5 bases; junction bases outside the gene matches: 13. The CDR3 is 17 amino acids. The CDR3 DNA follows: TGTGCCAGCAGCTCACTCCCCGCAGCGGGGGGGAACAATGAGCAGTTCTTC. It is translated as CASSSLPAAGGNNEQFF.

This clonotype was found a few times. The chain has TRBV6-1 and TRBJ1-6; TRBD1 matches at 7 bases. J was trimmed by 10 bases and V by 7 bases; bases with no gene match: 10. Germline CDR1 MNHNS, CDR2 SASEGT. There are 14 residues in the CDR3. The CDR3 DNA reads TGTGCCAGCACCGGGGACAGCGCCGAGTCACCCCTCCACTTT. This sequence encodes CASTGDSAESPLHF.

This clonotype was counted many times. The gene calls are TRBV2 and TRBJ1-6; the match to TRBD1 covers 7 bases. The CDR3 has 17 amino acids. Germline CDR1 is SNHLY and CDR2 is FYNNEI. After removal of 4 bases from V and 0 bases from J, the junction contained 6 bases not matched to a gene. CDR3 sequence (DNA): TGTGCCAGCAGTGGACAGGGTTTCATCTCCTATAATTCACCCCTCCACTTT. Amino acid sequence: CASSGQGFISYNSPLHF.

V usage is TRBV19 and J usage is TRBJ2-6; the D is unclear. V dropped 1 base and J dropped 2 bases, with 0 bases sitting between them. CDR1 is LNHDA and CDR2 is SQIVND in the germline V gene (reference sequence). The CDR3 runs 13 residues. The DNA of the CDR3 is TGTGCCAGTAGTATAGCTGGGGCCAACGTCCTGACTTTC. It specifies CASSIAGANVLTF.

This clonotype has at least ten counts. J is TRBJ1-2 and V is TRBV11-2; tentatively, D is TRBD1 (6 bases). Germline CDR1 reads SGHAT; CDR2 reads FQNNGV. CDR3 length equals 15 residues. Trimming pared 4 bases from V and 4 bases from J, leaving 16 bases between. CDR3 nucleotides: TGTGCCAGCAGCTCGGACAGACTACTAATCTATGGCTACACCTTC. Translation gives CASSSDRLLIYGYTF.

This clonotype was seen at least ten times. The chain carries TRBV7-9 and TRBJ2-1, with 7 nucleotides matching TRBD1. V gave up 5 bases and J gave up 7 bases; unmatched junction bases: 2. The CDR3 runs 12 residues. The germline CDR1 and CDR2 sequences are SEHNR and FQNEAQ (reference sequence). The CDR3 loop is CASSATGNEQFF. The CDR3 nucleotides are TGTGCCAGCAGCGCGACAGGGAATGAGCAGTTCTTC.

This clonotype was picked up many times. This chain links TRBV7-8 with TRBJ2-5; 10 bases agree with TRBD1. This CDR3 spans 14 amino acids. Germline V lookup: CDR1 SGHVS, CDR2 FQNEAQ. The ends lost 5 bases at V and 5 bases at J; junction bases unmatched: 5. CDR3 nucleotide sequence: TGTGCCAGCAGCAAGGGACAGGGGAGGGAGACCCAGTACTTC. Its translation is CASSKGQGRETQYF.

At least ten counts were recorded for this clonotype. The chain joins TRBV20-1 to TRBJ1-5, with TRBD1 as a possible D gene (5 bases). Germline V gives CDR1 DFQATT, CDR2 SNEGSKA (reference sequence). The V gene lost 0 bases and the J gene lost 5 bases, with 14 bases spanning the gap. This CDR3 spans 15 amino acids. The CDR3 bases are TGCAGTGCTAGAGATGCAGGGCCGATCGATCAGCCCCAGCATTTT. Its protein product is CSARDAGPIDQPQHF.

The J gene is TRBJ2-5, the V gene TRBV5-4; unclear D gene. Germline V gene lookup returns CDR1 SGHNT and CDR2 YYREEE (reference sequence). The CDR3 is made up of 14 amino acids. The ends were cut back, 2 bases at V and 2 bases at J, with 10 bases in the middle. CDR3: CASSLLSGQETQYF. CDR3 DNA sequence: TGTGCCAGCAGCTTATTATCGGGTCAAGAGACCCAGTACTTC.

This clonotype was seen a handful of times. The chain combines TRBV19 with TRBJ2-5; 14 bases are shared with TRBD2. This CDR3 has 17 amino acids. CDR1 is LNHDA, CDR2 SQIVND, per germline (reference sequence). Trimming removed 6 bases from V and 1 base from J; junction bases left unmatched: 7. DNA for the CDR3: TGTGCCAGTAGCTTCACCGGACTAGCGGGGGGCCAAGAGACCCAGTACTTC. This sequence encodes CASSFTGLAGGQETQYF.

The chain uses TRBV27 and TRBJ1-2, with D unclear. This CDR3 contains 13 residues. Germline V gives CDR1 MNHEY, CDR2 SMNVEV (reference sequence). Trimming stripped 2 bases from V and 2 bases from J, with 6 bases between. The CDR3 loop is CASSLQENYGYTF. CDR3 DNA: TGTGCCAGCAGTTTACAAGAAAACTATGGCTACACCTTC.

There are many counts of this clonotype. This chain uses TRBV7-9 with TRBJ2-7; the match to TRBD2 covers 7 bases. After removal of 3 bases from V and 9 bases from J, the junction contained 8 bases not matched to a gene. The CDR3 runs to 13 residues. Germline CDR1 and CDR2: SEHNR and FQNEAQ (reference sequence). The CDR3 region has the DNA TGTGCCAGCAGCTTTGGGAGGGACGGCTGGCAGTACTTC. Translation: CASSFGRDGWQYF.

This clonotype came up many times. The CDR3: CASGVAGHSYEQYF. The CDR3, as DNA: TGTGCCAGCGGGGTGGCGGGGCACTCCTACGAGCAGTACTTC. The V call is TRBV12-3 or TRBV12-4, the J call TRBJ2-7; possibly TRBD2 for D (6 bases). Trimming stripped 8 bases from V and 0 bases from J, with 14 bases between. The CDR3 is 14 amino acids.

This rearrangement joins TRBV9 to TRBJ2-5, with TRBD1 matching 10 bases. The CDR3 contains 16 residues. The germline gives CDR1 SGDLS, CDR2 YYNGEE. V lost 0 bases, J lost 5 bases, and 7 bases stayed unmatched. The CDR3 sequence is CASSVDGTGQGETQYF. CDR3 nucleotides: TGTGCCAGCAGCGTAGACGGGACGGGACAGGGGGAGACCCAGTACTTC.

This clonotype was detected ten times or more. The chain carries TRBV7-2 and TRBJ2-5, with D perhaps matching TRBD1 (5 bases). Trimming removed 4 bases at V and 2 bases at J, with 14 bases between. CDR1 is SGHTA and CDR2 is FQGNSA in the germline V gene. The CDR3 is 15 amino acids. CDR3 region: CASSSQGHGQETQYF. The CDR3, as DNA: TGTGCCAGCAGCTCCCAGGGTCATGGTCAAGAGACCCAGTACTTC.